This record concerns one T cell receptor (beta chain) sequence. Seattle patients were enrolled during active infection and followed longitudinally. This specimen comes from a study of blood T cell repertoires in COVID-19. TCRdb's table, derived via immunoSEQ multiplex PCR, lists solely in-frame clones and lacks some. This sample has some 65,000 clones, with approximately 86% found just once. Trimming took 4 bases from V and 0 from J, leaving 17 bases between them. The CDR3 spans 16 residues. CDR1 is SGHRS and CDR2 is YFSETQ in the germline V gene. The chain combines TRBV5-1 with TRBJ2-7; a possible D gene is TRBD1 (6 bases). The sequenced sample was peripheral blood. The TCR originated in a man aged 40-49 years with COVID-19, enrolled during active disease. CDR3 sequence: CASSPLGYRASYEQYF. The CDR3 DNA is TGCGCCAGCAGCCCCCTCGGGTACAGGGCCTCCTACGAGCAGTACTTC.